The 18 T cell receptor beta chains given below trace back to one sample, sequenced in a study of T cell responses to AZD1222 COVID-19 vaccine. Here immunoSEQ multiplex PCR was the method, and the copy in TCRdb shows in-frame clones only, minus some. The table has roughly 60,000 clones, 65% to 80% seen once. The sequencing here drew on peripheral blood, taken 28 days after the second AZD1222 dose. Source of these receptors: an adult who received the AZD1222 COVID-19 vaccine.

The gene calls are TRBV11-2 and TRBJ2-3, with 9 bases aligning to TRBD1. V shed 3 bases, J shed 2 bases, and the junction held 3 bases outside the gene matches. CDR3 length equals 15 residues. Germline CDR1 reads SGHAT; CDR2 reads FQNNGV. The CDR3 nucleotides are TGTGCCAGCAGCTTTGGGGACAGGGTCACAGATACGCAGTATTTT. Translated: CASSFGDRVTDTQYF.

This chain connects TRBV27 to TRBJ2-7, with 8 bases aligning to TRBD1. CDR1 is MNHEY, CDR2 SMNVEV, per germline (reference sequence). The CDR3 spans 15 residues. With 0 bases clipped from V and 3 bases from J, the junction kept 4 bases outside the gene matches. CDR3 DNA: TGTGCCAGCAGTTTATCGGGGACAGGCTACTACGAGCAGTACTTC. It translates to CASSLSGTGYYEQYF.

The V gene is TRBV27, the J gene TRBJ2-2, with D unresolved. This CDR3 region has 13 residues. Deletions cut 3 bases from V and 5 bases from J, with 7 bases between. Germline V gene data show CDR1 as MNHEY and CDR2 as SMNVEV (reference sequence). Written as DNA, the CDR3 is TGTGCCAGCAGTTTTGCCGGTACCGGGGAGCTGTTTTTT. It codes for CASSFAGTGELFF.

The rearrangement links TRBV15 to TRBJ1-5, with D possibly being TRBD1 (5 bases). The ends were cut back, 1 base at V and 5 bases at J, with 15 bases in the middle. Germline values: CDR1 LNHNV, CDR2 YYDKDF (reference sequence). This CDR3 spans 16 amino acids. DNA for the CDR3: TGTGCCACCAGCAGAGGGCTGGCCCTAGGGGATCAGCCCCAGCATTTT. Its translation is CATSRGLALGDQPQHF. The full variable domain, in which reference TRBV15 and TRBJ1-5 provide the parts outside the CDR3, is DAMVIQNPRYQVTQFGKPVTLSCSQTLNHNVMYWYQQKSSQAPKLLFHYYDKDFNNEADTPDNFQSRRPNTSFCFLDIRSPGLGDTAMYLCATSRGLALGDQPQHFGDGTRLSIL.

V is TRBV4-3 and J is TRBJ1-2, with 7 positions matching TRBD1. Germline-derived CDR1 and CDR2 are LGHNA and YSLEER. CDR3 length: 16 amino acids. The junction had 15 bases not matched to a gene; V was cut back by 4 bases and J by 7 bases. For the CDR3, the DNA is TGCGCCAGCAGCCCAGCCGCACAGGGGTCCCTTGGTGGCTACACCTTC. It codes for CASSPAAQGSLGGYTF.

V usage is TRBV2 and J usage is TRBJ1-2, with D possibly being TRBD1 (5 bases). Trimming stripped 4 bases from V and 8 bases from J, with 17 bases between. The germline gives CDR1 SNHLY, CDR2 FYNNEI. This CDR3 region has 14 residues. This CDR3 is CASSAVDSTWGYTF. Here the CDR3 DNA reads TGTGCCAGCAGTGCTGTCGACAGTACCTGGGGCTACACCTTC.

In its sample, this clone is medium-sized (0.01 to 0.1%). The V call is TRBV2, the J call TRBJ1-1; D unclear. Trimming cost V 1 base and J 5 bases, with 5 bases left between them. The germline V gene has CDR1 SNHLY and CDR2 FYNNEI. CDR3 length: 12 residues. CDR3 in amino acids: CASSEEVTEAFF. CDR3 DNA: TGTGCCAGCAGTGAAGAGGTGACTGAAGCTTTCTTT.

The chain links TRBV19 to TRBJ2-4, with 7 bases fitting TRBD1. Germline lookup yields CDR1 LNHDA and CDR2 SQIVND (reference sequence). The CDR3 spans 12 residues. With 6 bases clipped from V and 4 bases from J, the junction kept 0 bases outside the gene matches. CDR3 residues: CASRDRKNIQYF. For the CDR3, the DNA is TGTGCCAGTAGGGACAGGAAAAACATTCAGTACTTC.

V usage is TRBV10-3 and J usage is TRBJ2-3, with TRBD2 matching 11 bases. The germline V gene has CDR1 ENHRY and CDR2 SYGVKD. The CDR3 is made up of 19 amino acids. Trimming removed 2 bases from V and 2 bases from J; junction bases left unmatched: 12. CDR3 protein: CAISENGLAGGLATDTQYF. CDR3 coding DNA: TGTGCCATCAGTGAGAATGGATTAGCGGGGGGGCTTGCCACAGATACGCAGTATTTT.

CDR3 loop: CSVGGNYGYTF. The CDR3 nucleotides read TGCAGCGTGGGGGGAAACTATGGCTACACCTTC. This chain joins TRBV29-1 and TRBJ1-2, with D perhaps TRBD1 (5 bases). V was pared by 6 bases and J by 2 bases, with 7 bases between. In germline, CDR1 is SQVTM, CDR2 ANQGSEA. The CDR3 spans 11 residues. Combining the CDR3 with reference TRBV29-1 and TRBJ1-2 gives the whole variable domain SAVISQKPSRDICQRGTSLTIQCQVDSQVTMMFWYRQQPGQSLTLIATANQGSEATYESGFVIDKFPISRPNLTFSTLTVSNMSPEDSSIYLCSVGGNYGYTFGSGTRLTVV.

V usage is TRBV7-2 and J usage is TRBJ1-5; D gene uncertain. The V and J ends lost 5 bases and 9 bases respectively, with 17 bases between them. This CDR3 region has 14 residues. Germline V gene lookup returns CDR1 SGHTA and CDR2 FQGNSA. The CDR3 DNA follows: TGTGCCAGCAGCCCAGTATCGGCAGGCGGGCCCCAGCATTTT. Amino acid sequence: CASSPVSAGGPQHF.

The gene calls are TRBV5-1 and TRBJ2-5; D is uncertain. V was clipped by 5 bases and J by 3 bases, with 5 bases between them. This CDR3 is built from 11 residues. Germline assignment: CDR1 SGHRS and CDR2 YFSETQ. DNA for the CDR3: TGCGCCAGCAGGGGCGAAGAGACCCAGTACTTC. It yields the protein CASRGEETQYF.

The chain joins TRBV7-9 to TRBJ2-5; no clear D gene. The V gene's germline CDR1 is SEHNR and CDR2 FQNEAQ (reference sequence). Trimming pared 0 bases from V and 5 bases from J, leaving 4 bases between. The CDR3 extends over 12 amino acids. The CDR3 DNA is TGTGCCAGCAGCTTAGCTTCGGAGACCCAGTACTTC. Translation: CASSLASETQYF.

CDR3 coding DNA: TGTGCCAGCAGCCGTTGGGACAGCCAAGAGACCCAGTACTTC. It specifies CASSRWDSQETQYF. The J gene is TRBJ2-5, the V gene TRBV7-2; 7 bases are shared with TRBD1. The CDR3 consists of 14 residues. The V gene's germline CDR1 is SGHTA and CDR2 FQGNSA. V shed 5 bases and J 1 base; nucleotides not matched to a gene: 4.

The chain combines TRBV9 with TRBJ1-3; the D gene is possibly TRBD1 (5 bases). This CDR3 spans 15 amino acids. Germline V lookup: CDR1 SGDLS, CDR2 YYNGEE. Trimming removed 0 bases from V and 8 bases from J, with 15 bases in between. The CDR3 loop is CASSVGDLLRDTIYF. CDR3 DNA sequence: TGTGCCAGCAGCGTAGGGGACCTCCTACGAGACACCATATATTTT. Complete variable domain (other parts from reference TRBV9 and TRBJ1-3): DSGVTQTPKHLITATGQRVTLRCSPRSGDLSVYWYQQSLDQGLQFLIQYYNGEERAKGNILERFSAQQFPDLHSELNLSSLELGDSALYFCASSVGDLLRDTIYFGEGSWLTVV.

This clone was seen once. The chain uses TRBV7-9 and TRBJ1-2; no reliable D call. V was shortened by 5 bases and J by 3 bases, with 4 bases between the two germline ends. CDR3 size: 11 residues. Germline assignment: CDR1 SEHNR and CDR2 FQNEAQ (reference sequence). The CDR3 spells CASSPDYGYTF. CDR3 nucleotide sequence: TGTGCCAGCAGCCCCGACTATGGCTACACCTTC.

The gene calls are TRBV27 and TRBJ1-6; a possible D gene is TRBD1 (5 bases). The V gene's germline CDR1 is MNHEY and CDR2 SMNVEV (reference sequence). There are 13 residues in the CDR3. V shed 4 bases and J shed 9 bases, with 10 bases lying between them. CDR3 bases: TGTGCCAGCAGTTCCAGGGTGGGTTCACCCCTCCACTTT. This sequence encodes CASSSRVGSPLHF.

This clone was counted a few times. The rearrangement uses TRBV28 and TRBJ1-3; possibly TRBD1 for D (6 bases). Germline values: CDR1 MDHEN, CDR2 SYDVKM. Trimming left V 4 bases short and J 4 bases short, with 17 bases between. This CDR3 region has 16 residues. The CDR3 coding sequence is TGTGCCAGCAGTTCCGAGGGCAGGGGCTACGGAAACACCATATATTTT. It is translated as CASSSEGRGYGNTIYF.